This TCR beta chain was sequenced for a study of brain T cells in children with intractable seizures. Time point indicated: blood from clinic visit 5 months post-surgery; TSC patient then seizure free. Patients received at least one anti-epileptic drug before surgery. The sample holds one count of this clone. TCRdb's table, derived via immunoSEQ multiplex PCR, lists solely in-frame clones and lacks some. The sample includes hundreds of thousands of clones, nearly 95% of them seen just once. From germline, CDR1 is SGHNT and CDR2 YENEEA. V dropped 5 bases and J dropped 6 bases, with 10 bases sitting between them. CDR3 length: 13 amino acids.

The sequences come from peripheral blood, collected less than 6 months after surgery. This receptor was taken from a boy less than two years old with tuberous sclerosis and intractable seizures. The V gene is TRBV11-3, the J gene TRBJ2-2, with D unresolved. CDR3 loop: CASSPLPAGELFF. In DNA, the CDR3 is TGTGCCAGCAGCCCCCTCCCGGCCGGGGAGCTGTTTTTT.